The 28 T cell receptor beta chains below come from one sample, sequenced in a study of spatial heterogeneity in lung cancer. Using its own MiXCR run on the 5' RACE reads, TCRdb lists one record per CDR3 protein. The sample carries nearly 4,500 distinct CDR3 sequences, 20% to 25% recorded once. Time point reported: sample taken at primary tumor resection. Unsorted whole RNA from tumor, nontumor lung or frozen PBMC underwent sequencing. Here the sequenced sample was normal lung tissue next to the tumor, taken at surgery. The receptors come from a female donor with early-stage non-small cell lung cancer.

This clonotype was seen more than once but under ten times. This chain links TRBV12-3 or TRBV12-4 with TRBJ2-5, with a weak D call TRBD1 (6 bases). CDR3 length: 12 amino acids. V was shortened by 5 bases and J by 7 bases, with 11 bases between the two germline ends. The CDR3 sequence: CASSGGLTTQYF. The CDR3 DNA reads TGTGCCAGCAGTGGGGGCCTGACGACCCAGTACTTC.

This clonotype has ten or more counts. DNA of the CDR3: TGTGCCAGCTCACCGACCGGGACTAGCGGGGGGCTCACAGATACGCAGTATTTT. Protein sequence: CASSPTGTSGGLTDTQYF. The chain has TRBV18 and TRBJ2-3, with TRBD2 identical over 15 bases. The CDR3 spans 18 residues. CDR1 is KGHSH, CDR2 LQKENI, per germline. J gave up 2 bases and V 3 bases, and 6 bases lay outside the gene matches.

This clonotype was recorded at least ten times. This chain links TRBV6-5 with TRBJ2-7; 9 positions agree with TRBD1. The CDR3 has 14 residues. The V gene end was trimmed by 0 bases and the J gene end by 7 bases; junction bases not matched to a gene: 4. CDR1 MNHEY and CDR2 SVGAGI come from the germline V gene. CDR3 region: CASSYSDRGGEQYF. CDR3 coding DNA: TGTGCCAGCAGTTACTCGGACAGGGGAGGAGAGCAGTACTTC.

The rearrangement uses TRBV20-1 and TRBJ2-7; tentatively, D is TRBD1 (5 bases). Trimming took off 6 bases at V and 0 bases at J, with 21 bases between the two ends. Germline values: CDR1 DFQATT, CDR2 SNEGSKA (reference sequence). This CDR3 region has 16 residues. In DNA form, the CDR3 reads TGCAGTGCCAGAAGACCCTCTGGGGCGCCCTCCTACGAGCAGTACTTC. Translating gives CSARRPSGAPSYEQYF.

With regard to this clonotype: A read error may explain this, as a much larger clone is one base away. The chain has TRBV6-1 and TRBJ2-3; 9 bases map to TRBD2. Per germline, CDR1 MNHNS and CDR2 SASEGT. This CDR3 region has 15 residues. The CDR3, as DNA: TGTGCCGGCAGTAACGCGGGGGGGGAGCTTGGTACGCAGTATTTT. It is translated as CAGSNAGGELGTQYF.

This clonotype was recorded at least ten times. J is TRBJ1-1 and V is TRBV5-6; D might be TRBD1 (6 bases). Per germline, CDR1 SGHDT and CDR2 YYEEEE. Trimming removed 4 bases at V and 4 bases at J, with 14 bases between. The CDR3 is made up of 14 amino acids. The DNA of the CDR3 is TGTGCCAGCAGCCCGGTTAGGGGGTCCACTGAAGCTTTCTTT. Protein sequence: CASSPVRGSTEAFF.

This clonotype is categorized as medium-sized. The chain combines TRBV6-5 with TRBJ1-1; no clear D gene. Trimming removed 2 bases at V and 3 bases at J, with 10 bases between. Germline V gene data show CDR1 as MNHEY and CDR2 as SVGAGI. CDR3 size: 14 residues. The CDR3 region is CASSYRQFDTEAFF. CDR3 in DNA: TGTGCCAGCAGTTACAGACAATTTGACACTGAAGCTTTCTTT.

This clonotype is labeled as medium-sized. V is TRBV11-2 and J is TRBJ2-3; 9 bases match TRBD1. The CDR3 has 16 amino acids. After removal of 4 bases from V and 3 bases from J, the junction contained 8 bases not matched to a gene. From germline, CDR1 is SGHAT and CDR2 FQNNGV. CDR3 bases: TGTGCCAGCAGCTCAGGACAGGGGAGTTATACAGATACGCAGTATTTT. It is translated as CASSSGQGSYTDTQYF.

This clonotype has a count of ten or more. The chain has TRBV11-2 and TRBJ2-1; 8 bases are shared with TRBD2. Germline loops: CDR1 SGHAT, CDR2 FQNNGV. V trimming: 0 bases; J trimming: 7 bases; junction bases outside the gene matches: 5. The CDR3 has 15 residues. The CDR3 DNA is TGTGCCAGCAGCTTAGATCGGGGGGGCTTTAATGAGCAGTTCTTC. Protein: CASSLDRGGFNEQFF. The full variable domain, rest sourced from reference TRBV11-2 and TRBJ2-1, is EAGVAQSPRYKIIEKRQSVAFWCNPISGHATLYWYQQILGQGPKLLIQFQNNGVVDDSQLPKDRFSAERLKGVDSTLKIQPAKLEDSAVYLCASSLDRGGFNEQFFGPGTRLTVL.

This chain links TRBV20-1 with TRBJ2-3; no clear D gene. This CDR3 is 12 amino acids long. The V and J ends lost 2 bases and 6 bases respectively, with 9 bases between them. From germline, CDR1 is DFQATT and CDR2 SNEGSKA (reference sequence). The CDR3 DNA follows: TGCAGTGCTAGACCCACGCGCGATACGCAGTATTTT. Translation gives CSARPTRDTQYF.

The genes are TRBV29-1 and TRBJ2-7, with D possibly matching TRBD1 (7 bases). From germline, CDR1 is SQVTM and CDR2 ANQGSEA. The CDR3 is made up of 15 amino acids. V was pared by 4 bases and J by 0 bases, with 16 bases between. CDR3 residues: CSVAGGTVSSYEQYF. CDR3 DNA sequence: TGCAGCGTTGCTGGAGGGACAGTTAGCTCCTACGAGCAGTACTTC.

The sample holds many counts of this clonotype. The chain uses TRBV5-1 and TRBJ2-6; D unclear. The CDR3 loop spans 15 amino acids. V was pared by 5 bases and J by 0 bases, with 9 bases between. Germline V gene sequence: CDR1 SGHRS, CDR2 YFSETQ. The CDR3 sequence: CASRALSSGANVLTF. The CDR3 nucleotides are TGCGCCAGCAGGGCCCTGTCCTCTGGGGCCAACGTCCTGACTTTC.

This clonotype is medium-sized by share. The chain recombines TRBV28 with TRBJ2-3; D is undetermined. The V end was cut by 7 bases, the J end by 7 bases, with 12 bases between. Germline V lookup: CDR1 MDHEN, CDR2 SYDVKM. The CDR3 runs to 12 residues. Here the CDR3 DNA reads TGTGCCAGCACACAAAAGGGAAATACGCAGTATTTT. Protein product: CASTQKGNTQYF.

By sample share, this clonotype is medium-sized. The chain has TRBV20-1 and TRBJ1-2; D gene ambiguous. The V and J ends lost 5 bases and 2 bases respectively, with 9 bases between them. Looked up from germline, CDR1 is DFQATT and CDR2 is SNEGSKA (reference sequence). The length of the CDR3 is 12 residues. The CDR3 DNA sequence: TGCAGTGCTTCTACAGAGAACTATGGCTACACCTTC. Its protein product is CSASTENYGYTF.

By proportion, this clonotype is large. V gene TRBV25-1 combines with J gene TRBJ2-1; TRBD2 matches 11 bases. Trimming took 8 bases from V and 4 from J; bases not matched to a gene: 7. Germline CDR1 MGHDK, CDR2 SYGVNS. This CDR3 spans 15 amino acids. The CDR3 region has the DNA TGTGCCAGCGTCGATAGCGGGAGGGGGTACAATGAGCAGTTCTTC. Its protein is CASVDSGRGYNEQFF. The complete variable domain, with remaining parts taken from reference TRBV25-1 and TRBJ2-1, reads EADIYQTPRYLVIGTGKKITLECSQTMGHDKMYWYQQDPGMELHLIHYSYGVNSTEKGDLSSESTVSRIRTEHFPLTLESARPSHTSQYLCASVDSGRGYNEQFFGPGTRLTVL.

In its sample, this clonotype was seen many times. The chain has TRBV6-5 and TRBJ2-1, with no clear D. The germline CDR1 and CDR2 sequences are MNHEY and SVGAGI. V was cut by 10 bases and J by 4 bases, with 23 bases left in between. The CDR3 contains 16 residues. This CDR3 reads CATQLRQGSPYNEQFF. CDR3 nucleotides: TGTGCCACGCAACTCCGCCAAGGCAGCCCGTACAATGAGCAGTTCTTC.

Concerning this clonotype itself: Its ends do not fully match the called genes, so a read error is possible. The chain links TRBV5-6 to TRBJ1-2, with D maybe TRBD1 (5 bases). The CDR3 is made up of 14 amino acids. Germline lookup yields CDR1 SGHDT and CDR2 YYEEEE. For the CDR3, the DNA is TGTGCCAGCAGCTTGGTCGGGTTTGACGGCGGGGCAGAATTC. The encoded protein is CASSLVGFDGGAEF.

This clonotype is labeled as medium-sized. The J gene is TRBJ2-7, the V gene TRBV27, with TRBD1 identical over 8 bases. The CDR3 covers 15 residues. Losses at the gene ends were 5 bases for V and 3 bases for J; bases not matched to a gene: 9. CDR1 and CDR2 from the germline V gene are MNHEY and SMNVEV (reference sequence). CDR3 protein: CASSPWTGKVYEQYF. The DNA of the CDR3 is TGTGCCAGCAGTCCCTGGACAGGGAAGGTCTACGAGCAGTACTTC.

This clonotype came up many times. V usage is TRBV24-1 and J usage is TRBJ2-3; D might be TRBD1 or TRBD2, each matching 6 bases. CDR3 size: 17 residues. The germline V gene encodes CDR1 KGHDR and CDR2 SFDVKD. Trimming took off 4 bases at V and 3 bases at J, with 19 bases between the two ends. The CDR3 nucleotides are TGTGCCACCAGTGACCCCTCTCCAGAAGGGGGGACAGATACGCAGTATTTT. Translated, it gives CATSDPSPEGGTDTQYF.

This clonotype is categorized as medium-sized. This chain connects TRBV5-6 to TRBJ1-6; no firm D call. This CDR3 comprises 14 residues. The V gene lost 0 bases and the J gene lost 10 bases, with 11 bases spanning the gap. The germline gives CDR1 SGHDT, CDR2 YYEEEE. CDR3 sequence: CASSLEVGNSPLHF. In DNA, the CDR3 is TGTGCCAGCAGCTTGGAGGTGGGGAACTCACCCCTCCACTTT. Full variable domain (missing parts from reference TRBV5-6 and TRBJ1-6): DAGVTQSPTHLIKTRGQQVTLRCSPKSGHDTVSWYQQALGQGPQFIFQYYEEEERQRGNFPDRFSGHQFPNYSSELNVNALLLGDSALYLCASSLEVGNSPLHFGNGTRLTVT.

The sample holds many counts of this clonotype. The chain has TRBV9 and TRBJ2-5; the match to TRBD2 covers 11 bases. Per the germline V gene, CDR1 is SGDLS and CDR2 is YYNGEE. The CDR3 runs 15 residues. V was clipped by 1 base and J by 1 base; unmatched bases: 0. The CDR3 region has the DNA TGTGCCAGCAGCGTAACTAGCGGGAGCCAAGAGACCCAGTACTTC. Amino acid sequence: CASSVTSGSQETQYF.

This clonotype counts as medium-sized (0.01 to 0.1%). The gene calls are TRBV5-5 and TRBJ2-1; either TRBD1 or TRBD2 may fit D (5 bases each). Germline V gene sequence: CDR1 SGHKS, CDR2 YYEKEE (reference sequence). This CDR3 is built from 15 residues. V gave up 5 bases and J gave up 7 bases, with 19 bases separating them. The CDR3 here is CASRAGTATFNEQFF. CDR3 DNA sequence: TGTGCCAGCAGAGCCGGGACGGCCACCTTTAATGAGCAGTTCTTC. Full variable domain (remainder filled in from reference TRBV5-5 and TRBJ2-1): DAGVTQSPTHLIKTRGQQVTLRCSPISGHKSVSWYQQVLGQGPQFIFQYYEKEERGRGNFPDRFSARQFPNYSSELNVNALLLGDSALYLCASRAGTATFNEQFFGPGTRLTVL.

This clonotype is deemed medium-sized. The J gene is TRBJ2-3, the V gene TRBV20-1, with TRBD2 matching over 12 bases. This CDR3 has 15 amino acids. Trimming cost V 5 bases and J 3 bases; bases outside gene matches: 6. Per the germline V gene, CDR1 is DFQATT and CDR2 is SNEGSKA (reference sequence). The CDR3, as DNA: TGCAGTGCTGCCCCTAGCGGGAGGGCTACAGATACGCAGTATTTT. Protein product: CSAAPSGRATDTQYF.

This clonotype was counted at least ten times. V and J are TRBV5-1 and TRBJ2-5, with 7 bases matching TRBD1. Per germline, CDR1 SGHRS and CDR2 YFSETQ. V shed 4 bases, J shed 5 bases, and the junction held 8 bases outside the gene matches. The CDR3 covers 14 residues. Written as DNA, the CDR3 is TGCGCCAGCAGCCCGGGGACAGCGAGGGAGACCCAGTACTTC. It is translated as CASSPGTARETQYF.

This clonotype qualifies as medium-sized. This chain joins TRBV12-3 or TRBV12-4 and TRBJ1-1; unclear D gene. There are 14 residues in the CDR3. V lost 1 base to trimming and J lost 3 bases, with 9 bases between them. The CDR3 loop reads CASSLGQQYTEAFF. The CDR3 coding sequence is TGTGCCAGCAGTTTAGGGCAGCAATACACTGAAGCTTTCTTT.

Comment on this clonotype: Just one base apart from a much larger clone, this may be a read error. The V call is TRBV6-5, the J call TRBJ1-2, with 12 positions matching TRBD1. J was trimmed by 12 bases and V by 5 bases; bases with no gene match: 4. The germline gives CDR1 MNHEY, CDR2 SVGAGI. The length of the CDR3 is 12 residues. CDR3 amino acids: CASSGTGGGNTF. Here the CDR3 DNA reads TGTGCCAGCAGTGGGACAGGGGGCGGCAACACCTTC.

This clonotype counts as medium-sized (0.01 to 0.1%). V gene TRBV20-1 combines with J gene TRBJ1-2, with D possibly being TRBD1 (5 bases). Germline CDR1 and CDR2: DFQATT and SNEGSKA (reference sequence). The CDR3 runs to 12 residues. Trimming shortened V by 5 bases and J by 8 bases, and 15 bases separated the two germline ends. In DNA form, the CDR3 reads TGCAGTGCTGTAACCCCGGGACGAGGCTACACCTTC. This translates into CSAVTPGRGYTF.

In this sample, this clonotype is medium-sized (0.01 to 0.1%). The gene calls are TRBV9 and TRBJ1-1; no definite D call. The CDR3 totals 14 residues. V lost 2 bases and J lost 5, with 13 bases in between. CDR1 SGDLS and CDR2 YYNGEE come from the germline V gene. The CDR3 loop is CASSVELRETEAFF. The DNA for the CDR3 is TGTGCCAGCAGCGTCGAGTTGAGGGAAACTGAAGCTTTCTTT. Together with reference TRBV9 and TRBJ1-1, the CDR3 gives the full variable domain: DSGVTQTPKHLITATGQRVTLRCSPRSGDLSVYWYQQSLDQGLQFLIQYYNGEERAKGNILERFSAQQFPDLHSELNLSSLELGDSALYFCASSVELRETEAFFGQGTRLTVV.